The clone carrying this T cell receptor (beta chain) has ten or more counts. Its target is not known. The CDR3 is 12 residues long. The ends were cut back, 10 bases at V and 4 bases at J, with 13 bases in the middle. Germline CDR1 SGHTA, CDR2 FQGNSA. TCRdb reanalysed the reads using MiXCR and keeps one entry per CDR3 protein. The data show around 750,000 distinct CDR3 sequences, approximately 32% seen once. This record belongs to a study of T cell repertoires in cytomegalovirus infection. V is TRBV7-2 and J is TRBJ1-1; perhaps TRBD1 as D (5 bases). This receptor was taken from a human donor in good health (CMV status not recorded). Some clones in this sample may be carry-over from other donors' samples. The sequenced sample was cultured CD8+ T cells from PBMCs, obtained from culture after CMV antigen stimulation. The CDR3 sequence is CATKAGLTEAFF. For the CDR3, the DNA is TGTGCCACCAAGGCAGGGCTCACTGAAGCTTTCTTT.